This T cell receptor beta chain was recorded in a study of T cell responses to AZD1222 COVID-19 vaccine. General study points: Only a handful of AZD1222 recipients were seropositive at baseline. Clonal diversity was possibly underestimated, and white British individuals and females predominated among donors. Two doses of AZD1222 preceded a rise in Spike-specific TCR breadth and depth.

TCRdb's table, derived via immunoSEQ multiplex PCR, lists solely in-frame clones and lacks some. The table records fewer than 110,000 clones, around 87% of them present only once. Notes on this clone: The antigen remains undetermined.

This specimen consisted of peripheral blood, obtained 28 days after the second AZD1222 dose. This clonotype originated in an adult who received the AZD1222 COVID-19 vaccine.

CDR3: CASSTGTGGNQPQHF. For the CDR3, the DNA is TGTGCCAGCAGCACGGGGACAGGGGGCAATCAGCCCCAGCATTTT. This chain joins TRBV11-2 and TRBJ1-5; 10 nucleotides line up with TRBD1. CDR1 and CDR2 (germline): SGHAT, FQNNGV. Germline trimming cut 5 bases from V and 2 bases from J; bases unmatched to any gene: 3. CDR3 size: 15 residues.